This record covers a single T cell receptor beta chain. Antigen: not known. The entry originates in a study of OX40 agonist ivuxolimab in advanced cancers. Background on the study: The study treated patients with ivuxolimab, an agonistic anti-OX40 (CD134) antibody. General study findings and limits: Those patients achieving a partial response at 0.1-3.0 mg/kg showed among the lowest clonal expansion.

CDR1 is SGHDT and CDR2 is YYEEEE in the germline V gene. The germline V and J ends were trimmed by 1 base and 2 bases, with 9 bases remaining between them. The CDR3 length is 14 residues. Peripheral blood came from all dose cohorts at three timepoints. The method was immunoSEQ multiplex PCR; TCRdb's version includes in-frame clones alone and lacks a portion of them. Counted here are 80,000 to 95,000 clones, around nine tenths occurring once; the ten biggest clones make up less than 1.5%. The J gene is TRBJ1-2, the V gene TRBV5-6; D remains ambiguous. This clonotype originated in an adult with an advanced solid tumor such as melanoma, head and neck, liver or kidney cancer. The material sequenced was CD4+ or CD8+ T cells sorted from blood, taken in a trial of the OX40 agonist ivuxolimab. CDR3 residues: CASSLTGRNYGYTF. The CDR3 DNA reads TGTGCCAGCAGCTTGACGGGGAGGAACTATGGCTACACCTTC. Together with reference TRBV5-6 and TRBJ1-2, the CDR3 gives the full variable domain: DAGVTQSPTHLIKTRGQQVTLRCSPKSGHDTVSWYQQALGQGPQFIFQYYEEEERQRGNFPDRFSGHQFPNYSSELNVNALLLGDSALYLCASSLTGRNYGYTFGSGTRLTVV.